What follows is one T cell receptor beta chain and its context. Its antigen is not identified. The PCR used 60 Vbeta and 13 Jbeta primers. Authors' analysis steps: Later work found around 80 million unique TCR beta chains, with about 10 million shared. This table comes from immunoSEQ multiplex PCR, and its TCRdb copy is limited to in-frame clones, with some not included. V and J calls and clone size come straight from that table; D and trimming were deduced from the DNA. The data show more than 90,000 clones, 82% seen once. The data originate from a study of cytomegalovirus exposure and HLA in healthy donors. Study in general: Approximately 190 million T cells yielded around 120 million unique TCR beta sequences in earlier analysis.

Germline CDR1 reads SGDLS; CDR2 reads YYNGEE. The V and J ends lost 3 bases and 6 bases, in that order; junction bases with no gene match: 2. CDR3 length: 15 amino acids. Findings and caveats of the study: Presence/absence analyses assumed roughly uniform sequencing depth across donors.

Sequencing was carried out using PBMCs. The receptor was isolated from a man in his forties or fifties in good health and CMV-seronegative. The chain combines TRBV9 with TRBJ2-2, with 13 bases lining up with TRBD2. CDR3 region: CASSATSGRAGELFF. DNA for the CDR3: TGTGCCAGCAGCGCCACTAGCGGGAGGGCCGGGGAGCTGTTTTTT. Full variable domain (remainder filled in from reference TRBV9 and TRBJ2-2): DSGVTQTPKHLITATGQRVTLRCSPRSGDLSVYWYQQSLDQGLQFLIQYYNGEERAKGNILERFSAQQFPDLHSELNLSSLELGDSALYFCASSATSGRAGELFFGEGSRLTVL.